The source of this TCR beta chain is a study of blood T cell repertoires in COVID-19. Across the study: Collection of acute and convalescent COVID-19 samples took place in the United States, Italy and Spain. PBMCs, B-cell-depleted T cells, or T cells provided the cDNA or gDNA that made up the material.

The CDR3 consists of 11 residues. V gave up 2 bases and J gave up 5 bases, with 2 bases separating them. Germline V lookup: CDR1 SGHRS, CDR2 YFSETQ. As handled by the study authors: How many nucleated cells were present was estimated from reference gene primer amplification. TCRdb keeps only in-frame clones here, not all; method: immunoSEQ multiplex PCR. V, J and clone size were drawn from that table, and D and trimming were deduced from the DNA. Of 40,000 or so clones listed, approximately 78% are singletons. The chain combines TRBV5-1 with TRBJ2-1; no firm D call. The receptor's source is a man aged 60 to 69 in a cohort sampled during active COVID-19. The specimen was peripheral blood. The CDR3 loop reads CASSFDNEQFF. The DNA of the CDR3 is TGCGCCAGCAGCTTCGACAATGAGCAGTTCTTC.